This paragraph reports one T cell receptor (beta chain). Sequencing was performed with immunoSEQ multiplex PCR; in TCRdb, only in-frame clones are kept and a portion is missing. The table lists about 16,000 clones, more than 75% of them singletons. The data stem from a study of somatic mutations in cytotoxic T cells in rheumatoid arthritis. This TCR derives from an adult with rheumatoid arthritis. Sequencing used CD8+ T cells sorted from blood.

The CDR3, as DNA: TGTGCCAGCAGCGCCGAAACTAGCGGAGCCTGGTACGAGCAGTACTTC. Translating it yields CASSAETSGAWYEQYF. This chain joins TRBV9 and TRBJ2-7; 8 bases match TRBD2. Germline loops: CDR1 SGDLS, CDR2 YYNGEE. The trim removed 3 bases at V and 4 bases at J, leaving 12 bases unmatched. This CDR3 has 16 residues.